This T cell receptor beta chain was sequenced for a study of CD8 T cells in Susac syndrome. Regarding the study as a whole: The study recognized that its TCR sequencing and HLA analysis covered a relatively small number of individuals.

V was clipped by 5 bases and J by 0 bases; unmatched bases: 3. Germline V CDR1 and CDR2: LNHDA, SQIVND (reference sequence). This CDR3 is 16 amino acids long. This clonotype was counted a few times. The target antigen is unknown. Sequencing of TCR beta was undertaken in CD8+ and CD4+ T cells derived from blood. It was healthy donors who served as the controls, matched for age and sex. RNA was extracted with the RNeasy kit, and a quantity of about 0.45 to 1 ug was reverse transcribed using random hexamers. Multiplex immunoSEQ PCR targeted 54 Vbeta and 13 Jbeta TCR beta segments. TCRdb re-analysed the immunoSEQ multiplex PCR reads in MiXCR, keeping a single row per CDR3 protein. The table has over 100,000 distinct CDR3 sequences, 85% to 95% seen once; the top ten hold 0.11% to 0.15%.

This sequence joins TRBV19 and TRBJ2-3, with 12 nucleotides matching TRBD2. This TCR derives from a human donor in good health. What was sequenced was CD4+ T cells from PBMCs. The CDR3 DNA sequence: TGTGCCAGTAGTCGTACTAGCGGGGGGAGCACAGATACGCAGTATTTT. The encoded protein is CASSRTSGGSTDTQYF.